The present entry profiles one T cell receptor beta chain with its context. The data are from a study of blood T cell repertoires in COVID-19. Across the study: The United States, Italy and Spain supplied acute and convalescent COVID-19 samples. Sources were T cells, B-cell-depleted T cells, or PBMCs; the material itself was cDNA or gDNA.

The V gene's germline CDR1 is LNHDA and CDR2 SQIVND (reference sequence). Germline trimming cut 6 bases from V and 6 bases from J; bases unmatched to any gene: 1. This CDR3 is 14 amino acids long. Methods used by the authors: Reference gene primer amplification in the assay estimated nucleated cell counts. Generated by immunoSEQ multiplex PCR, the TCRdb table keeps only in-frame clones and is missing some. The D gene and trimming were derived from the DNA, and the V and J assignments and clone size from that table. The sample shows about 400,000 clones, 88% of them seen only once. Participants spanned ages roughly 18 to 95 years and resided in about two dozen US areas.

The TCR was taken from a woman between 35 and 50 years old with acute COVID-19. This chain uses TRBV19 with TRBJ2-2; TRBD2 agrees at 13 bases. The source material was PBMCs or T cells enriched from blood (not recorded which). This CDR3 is CASRGTSGAGELFF. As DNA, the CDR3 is TGTGCCAGTAGGGGGACTAGCGGGGCCGGGGAGCTGTTTTTT.